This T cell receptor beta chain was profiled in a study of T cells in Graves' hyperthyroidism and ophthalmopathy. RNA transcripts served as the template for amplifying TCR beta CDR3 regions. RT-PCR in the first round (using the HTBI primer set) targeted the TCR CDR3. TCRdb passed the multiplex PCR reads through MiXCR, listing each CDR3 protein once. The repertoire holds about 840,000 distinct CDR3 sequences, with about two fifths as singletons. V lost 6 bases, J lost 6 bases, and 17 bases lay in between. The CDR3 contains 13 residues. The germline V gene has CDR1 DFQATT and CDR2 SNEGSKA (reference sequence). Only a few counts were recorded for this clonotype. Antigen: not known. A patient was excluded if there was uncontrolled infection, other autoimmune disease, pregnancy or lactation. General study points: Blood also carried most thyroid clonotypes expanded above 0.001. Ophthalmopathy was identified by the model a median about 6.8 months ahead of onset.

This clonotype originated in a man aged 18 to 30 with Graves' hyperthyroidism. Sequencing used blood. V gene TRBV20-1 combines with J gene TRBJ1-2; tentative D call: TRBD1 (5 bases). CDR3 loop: CSAYVLGVHGYTF. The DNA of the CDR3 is TGCAGTGCCTACGTCCTAGGGGTCCATGGCTACACCTTC.